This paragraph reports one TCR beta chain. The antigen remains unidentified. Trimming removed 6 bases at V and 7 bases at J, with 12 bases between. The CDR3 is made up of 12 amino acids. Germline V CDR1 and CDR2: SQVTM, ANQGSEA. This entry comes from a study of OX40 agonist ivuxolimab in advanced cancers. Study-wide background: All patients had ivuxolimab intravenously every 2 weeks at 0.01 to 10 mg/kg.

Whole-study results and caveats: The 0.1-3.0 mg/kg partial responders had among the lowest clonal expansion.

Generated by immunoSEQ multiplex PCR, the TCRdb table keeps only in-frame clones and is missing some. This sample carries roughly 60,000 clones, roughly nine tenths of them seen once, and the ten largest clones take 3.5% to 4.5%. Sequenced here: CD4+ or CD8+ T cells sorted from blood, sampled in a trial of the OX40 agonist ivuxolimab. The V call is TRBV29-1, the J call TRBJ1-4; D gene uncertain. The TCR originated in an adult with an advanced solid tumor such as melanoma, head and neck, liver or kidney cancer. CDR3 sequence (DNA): TGCAGCGTCCTCCTTCCTGGTGAAAAACTGTTTTTT. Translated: CSVLLPGEKLFF.